One T cell receptor beta chain is described in this entry. The sample comes from a study of shared clonotypes between healthy human individuals. The CDR3 consists of 15 residues. Per germline, CDR1 SGHTA and CDR2 FQGTGA. The germline V and J ends were trimmed by 2 bases and 5 bases, with 16 bases remaining between them. The method was immunoSEQ multiplex PCR; TCRdb's version includes in-frame clones alone and lacks a portion of them. The profile shows 2 million to 3 million clones, 80% to 95% of them singletons. The specimen was naive CD4+ T cells from PBMCs. Documented subset: CD45RA+ positively selected. The receptor's source is a man between 18 and 35 years old in good health. Some clones in this sample may be carry-over from other donors' samples. This chain connects TRBV7-3 to TRBJ2-7; weak D call: TRBD1 (6 bases). CDR3 in amino acids: CASSLEVGAVDEQYF. CDR3 DNA sequence: TGTGCCAGCAGCTTAGAGGTGGGGGCGGTCGACGAGCAGTACTTC.